The T cell receptor (beta chain) described here comes from a study of cytomegalovirus exposure and HLA in healthy donors. Study information: Early released data comprised tens of millions of unique TCRs from HLA-typed donors.

V gave up 3 bases and J gave up 3 bases, with 6 bases separating them. Germline V gene sequence: CDR1 MNHNS, CDR2 SASEGT. This CDR3 contains 13 residues. Amplification used 60 Vbeta primers and 13 Jbeta primers. Measured with immunoSEQ multiplex PCR; TCRdb has only the in-frame clones, and not every one. Among some 200,000 clones listed, roughly 76% were seen once. As for the donors, each was a healthy bone marrow donor. The clonotype comes from a man aged 40-49 years in good health and CMV-seropositive. The chain couples TRBV6-1 to TRBJ2-1; D unclear. Sequenced sample: PBMCs. In DNA, the CDR3 is TGTGCCAGCAGTGAGGCATACTACAATGAGCAGTTCTTC. This gives the protein CASSEAYYNEQFF.